Below, one T cell receptor beta chain is given with its context. This sample is drawn from a study of blood T cell repertoires in COVID-19. Study background: COVID-19 samples, acute and convalescent, were from the United States, Italy and Spain.

In the study's own analysis: Reference gene primer amplification yielded estimated nucleated cell counts. The assay was immunoSEQ multiplex PCR, and TCRdb's table has in-frame clones only and misses some. V and J calls and clone size are copied from that table; D and trimming were computed from the DNA. The sample has over 85,000 clones; around four fifths are singletons. CDR1 and CDR2 (germline): WSHSY, SAAADI. The CDR3 runs 12 residues. Between the trimmed V and J ends, which lost 5 bases and 2 bases, there was a span of 6 bases. The chain links TRBV10-2 to TRBJ1-1; D gene uncertain. This clonotype originated in a human donor in a cohort sampled during active COVID-19. Specimen: peripheral blood. The CDR3 nucleotides are TGCGCCAGCAGTAACAGCAACACTGAAGCTTTCTTT. The encoded protein is CASSNSNTEAFF.